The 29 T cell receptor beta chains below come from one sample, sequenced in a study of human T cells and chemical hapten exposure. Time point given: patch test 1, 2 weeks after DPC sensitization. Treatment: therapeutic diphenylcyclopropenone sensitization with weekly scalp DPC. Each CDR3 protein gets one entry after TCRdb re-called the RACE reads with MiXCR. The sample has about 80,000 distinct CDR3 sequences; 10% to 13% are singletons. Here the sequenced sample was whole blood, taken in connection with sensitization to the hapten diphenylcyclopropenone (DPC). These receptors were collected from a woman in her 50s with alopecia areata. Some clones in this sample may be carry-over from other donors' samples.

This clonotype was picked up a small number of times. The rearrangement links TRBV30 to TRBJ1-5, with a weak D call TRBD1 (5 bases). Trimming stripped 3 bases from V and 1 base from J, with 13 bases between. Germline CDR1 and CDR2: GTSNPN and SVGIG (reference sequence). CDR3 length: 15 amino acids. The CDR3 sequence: CAWRFSGASNQPQHF. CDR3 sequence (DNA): TGTGCCTGGAGGTTTTCCGGGGCGAGCAATCAGCCCCAGCATTTT.

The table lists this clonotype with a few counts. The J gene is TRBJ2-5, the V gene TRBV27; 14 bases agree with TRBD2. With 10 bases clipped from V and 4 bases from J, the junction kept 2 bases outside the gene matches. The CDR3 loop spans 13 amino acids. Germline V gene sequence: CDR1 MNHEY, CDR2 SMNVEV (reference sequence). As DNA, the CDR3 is TGTGCCACCGGACTAGCGGGAGGAGAGACCCAGTACTTC. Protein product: CATGLAGGETQYF.

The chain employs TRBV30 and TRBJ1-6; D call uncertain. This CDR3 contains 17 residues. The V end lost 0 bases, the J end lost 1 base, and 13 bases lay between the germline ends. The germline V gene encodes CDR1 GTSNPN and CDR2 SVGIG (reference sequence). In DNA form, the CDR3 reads TGTGCCTGGAGTGTGCCCGGGCGTCAGTCCTATAATTCACCCCTCCACTTT. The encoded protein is CAWSVPGRQSYNSPLHF.

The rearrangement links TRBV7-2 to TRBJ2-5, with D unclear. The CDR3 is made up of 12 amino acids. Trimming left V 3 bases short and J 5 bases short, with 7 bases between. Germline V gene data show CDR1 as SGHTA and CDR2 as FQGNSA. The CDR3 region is CASSFSLETQYF. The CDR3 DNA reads TGTGCCAGCAGCTTTTCCTTGGAGACCCAGTACTTC.

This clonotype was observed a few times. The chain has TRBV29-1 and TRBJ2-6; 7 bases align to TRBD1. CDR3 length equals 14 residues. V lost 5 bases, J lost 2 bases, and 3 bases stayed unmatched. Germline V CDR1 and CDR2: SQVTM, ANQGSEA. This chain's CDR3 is CSVITGAGANVLTF. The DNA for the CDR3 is TGCAGCGTTATAACAGGGGCTGGGGCCAACGTCCTGACTTTC.

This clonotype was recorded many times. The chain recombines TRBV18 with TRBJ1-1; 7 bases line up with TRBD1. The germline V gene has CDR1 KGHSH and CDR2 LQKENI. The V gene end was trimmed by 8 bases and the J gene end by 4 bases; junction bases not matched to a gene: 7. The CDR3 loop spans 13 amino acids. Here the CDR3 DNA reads TGTGCCAGCGTAAGCAGGGGGGGCACTGAAGCTTTCTTT. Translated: CASVSRGGTEAFF.

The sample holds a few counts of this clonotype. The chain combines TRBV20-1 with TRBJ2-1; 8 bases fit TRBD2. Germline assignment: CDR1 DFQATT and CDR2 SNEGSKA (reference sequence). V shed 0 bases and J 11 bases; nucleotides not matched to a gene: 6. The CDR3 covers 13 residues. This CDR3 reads CSARDRLAGQQFF. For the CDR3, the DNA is TGCAGTGCTAGAGATCGCCTAGCGGGTCAGCAGTTCTTC.

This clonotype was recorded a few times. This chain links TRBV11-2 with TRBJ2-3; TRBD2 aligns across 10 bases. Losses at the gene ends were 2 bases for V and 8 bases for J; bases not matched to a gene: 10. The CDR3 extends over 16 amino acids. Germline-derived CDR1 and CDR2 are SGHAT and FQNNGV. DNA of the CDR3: TGTGCCAGCAGCTTACTAAGCGGGAGGGCCATGGGTACGCAGTATTTT. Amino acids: CASSLLSGRAMGTQYF.

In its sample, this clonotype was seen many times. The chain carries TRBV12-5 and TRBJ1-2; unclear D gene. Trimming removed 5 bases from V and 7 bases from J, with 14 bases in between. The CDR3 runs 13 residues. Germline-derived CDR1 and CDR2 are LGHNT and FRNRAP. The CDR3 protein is CASGASGSGGYTF. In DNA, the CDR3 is TGTGCTAGTGGTGCATCGGGCTCGGGTGGCTACACCTTC.

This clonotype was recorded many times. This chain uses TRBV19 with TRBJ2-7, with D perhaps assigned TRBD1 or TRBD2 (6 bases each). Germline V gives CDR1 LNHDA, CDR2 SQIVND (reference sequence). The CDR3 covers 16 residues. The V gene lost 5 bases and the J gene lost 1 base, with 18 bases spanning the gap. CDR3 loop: CASSPRGGGGSYEQYF. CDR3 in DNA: TGTGCCAGTAGTCCCCGCGGAGGGGGAGGTTCCTACGAGCAGTACTTC.

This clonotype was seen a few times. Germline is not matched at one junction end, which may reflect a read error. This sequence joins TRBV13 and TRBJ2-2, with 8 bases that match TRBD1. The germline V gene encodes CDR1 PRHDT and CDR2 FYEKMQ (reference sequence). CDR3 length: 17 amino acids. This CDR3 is CASNLFLGQAYTGELFF. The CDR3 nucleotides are TGTGCCAGCAACTTATTCCTGGGACAGGCGTATACCGGGGAGCTGTTTTTT.

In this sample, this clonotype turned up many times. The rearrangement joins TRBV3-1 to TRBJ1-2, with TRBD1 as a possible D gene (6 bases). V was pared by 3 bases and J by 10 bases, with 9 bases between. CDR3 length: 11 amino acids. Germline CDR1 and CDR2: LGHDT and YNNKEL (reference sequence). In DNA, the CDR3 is TGTGCCAGCAGCCATTGGACAGTCTACACCTTC. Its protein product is CASSHWTVYTF.

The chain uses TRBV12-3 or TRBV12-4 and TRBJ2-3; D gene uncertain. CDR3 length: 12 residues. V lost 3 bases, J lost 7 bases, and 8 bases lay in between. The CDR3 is CASSLRRNTQYF. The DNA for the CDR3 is TGTGCCAGCAGTTTGCGGCGAAATACGCAGTATTTT.

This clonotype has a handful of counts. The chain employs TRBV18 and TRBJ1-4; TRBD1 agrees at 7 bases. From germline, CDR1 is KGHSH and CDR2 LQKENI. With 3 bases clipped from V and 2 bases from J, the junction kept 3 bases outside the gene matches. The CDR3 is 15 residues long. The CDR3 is CASSPRGRTNEKLFF. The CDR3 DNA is TGTGCCAGCTCACCGAGGGGGCGGACTAATGAAAAACTGTTTTTT. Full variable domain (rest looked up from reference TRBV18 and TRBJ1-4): NAGVMQNPRHLVRRRGQEARLRCSPMKGHSHVYWYRQLPEEGLKFMVYLQKENIIDESGMPKERFSAEFPKEGPSILRIQQVVRGDSAAYFCASSPRGRTNEKLFFGSGTQLSVL.

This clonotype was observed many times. This CDR3 reads CASTSGGFTDTQYF. The CDR3, as DNA: TGTGCCAGTACCTCGGGAGGCTTCACAGATACGCAGTATTTT. This sequence joins TRBV19 and TRBJ2-3; 7 nucleotides agree with TRBD2. The CDR3 length is 14 residues. The germline CDR1 and CDR2 sequences are LNHDA and SQIVND (reference sequence). J lost 2 bases, V lost 7 bases, and 6 bases had no gene match.

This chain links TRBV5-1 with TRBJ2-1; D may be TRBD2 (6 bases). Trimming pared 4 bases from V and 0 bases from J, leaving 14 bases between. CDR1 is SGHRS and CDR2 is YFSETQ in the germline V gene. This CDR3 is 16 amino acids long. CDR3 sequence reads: CASSPPGRSSYNEQFF. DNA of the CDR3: TGCGCCAGCAGCCCCCCGGGGAGGAGCTCCTACAATGAGCAGTTCTTC. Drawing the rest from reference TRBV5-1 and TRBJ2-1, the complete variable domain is KAGVTQTPRYLIKTRGQQVTLSCSPISGHRSVSWYQQTPGQGLQFLFEYFSETQRNKGNFPGRFSGRQFSNSRSEMNVSTLELGDSALYLCASSPPGRSSYNEQFFGPGTRLTVL.

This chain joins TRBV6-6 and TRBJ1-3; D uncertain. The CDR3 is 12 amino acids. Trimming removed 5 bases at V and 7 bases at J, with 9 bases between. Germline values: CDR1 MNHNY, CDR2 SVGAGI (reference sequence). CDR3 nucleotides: TGTGCCAGCAGTGAAGCGCGGAACACCATATATTTT. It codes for CASSEARNTIYF.

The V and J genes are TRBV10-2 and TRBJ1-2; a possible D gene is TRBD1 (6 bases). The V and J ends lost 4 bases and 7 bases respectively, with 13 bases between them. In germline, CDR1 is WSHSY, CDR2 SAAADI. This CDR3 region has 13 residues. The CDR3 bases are TGCGCCAGCAGTGTTACAGGGAGGATTGGCTACACCTTC. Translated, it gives CASSVTGRIGYTF.

For the CDR3, the DNA is TGTGCCAGCAGCCCCGGACAGGGAAGAGAGCAGTACTTC. Translation: CASSPGQGREQYF. The chain carries TRBV6-5 and TRBJ2-7; TRBD1 matches at 8 bases. The CDR3 covers 13 residues. The germline V gene encodes CDR1 MNHEY and CDR2 SVGAGI. Unmatched junction bases numbered 8, after V lost 6 bases and J lost 7 bases.

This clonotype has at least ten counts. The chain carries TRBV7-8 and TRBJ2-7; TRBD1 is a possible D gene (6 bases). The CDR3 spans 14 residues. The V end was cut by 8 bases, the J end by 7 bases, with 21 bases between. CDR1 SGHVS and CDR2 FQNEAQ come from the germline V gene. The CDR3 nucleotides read TGTGCCAGCTTGGGGGCTACCCGAGTAGAGGAGCAGTACTTC. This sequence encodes CASLGATRVEEQYF.

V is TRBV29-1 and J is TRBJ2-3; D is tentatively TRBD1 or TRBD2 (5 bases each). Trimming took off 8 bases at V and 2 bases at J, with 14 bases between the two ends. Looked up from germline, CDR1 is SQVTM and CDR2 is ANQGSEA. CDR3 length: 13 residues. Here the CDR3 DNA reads TGCAGCTCTGAGGGGACCTACACAGATACGCAGTATTTT. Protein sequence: CSSEGTYTDTQYF.

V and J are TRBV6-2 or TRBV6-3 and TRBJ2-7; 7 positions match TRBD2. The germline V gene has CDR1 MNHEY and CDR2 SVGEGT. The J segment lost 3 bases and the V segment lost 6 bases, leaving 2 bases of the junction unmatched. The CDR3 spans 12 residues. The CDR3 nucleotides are TGTGCCAGCAGGACTAGCAACTACGAGCAGTACTTC. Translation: CASRTSNYEQYF.

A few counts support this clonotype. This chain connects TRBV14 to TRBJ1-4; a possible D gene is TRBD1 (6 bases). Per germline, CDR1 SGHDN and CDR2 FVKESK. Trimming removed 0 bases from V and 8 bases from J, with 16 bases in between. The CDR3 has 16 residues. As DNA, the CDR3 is TGTGCCAGCAGCCAAGATCCCCGGGACATAGGGGAAAAACTGTTTTTT. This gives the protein CASSQDPRDIGEKLFF.

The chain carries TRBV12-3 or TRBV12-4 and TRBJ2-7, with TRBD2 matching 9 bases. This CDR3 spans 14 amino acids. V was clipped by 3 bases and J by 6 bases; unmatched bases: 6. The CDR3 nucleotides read TGTGCCAGCAGTTTGTGGCTAGCGGGAACCGAGCAGTACTTC. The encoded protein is CASSLWLAGTEQYF.

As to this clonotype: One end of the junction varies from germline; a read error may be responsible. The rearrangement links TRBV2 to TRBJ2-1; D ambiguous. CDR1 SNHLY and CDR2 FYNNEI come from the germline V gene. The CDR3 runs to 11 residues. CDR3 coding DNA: TGTGTCAGCAGTGAGAACCGGGAGCAGTTCTTC. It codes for CVSSENREQFF. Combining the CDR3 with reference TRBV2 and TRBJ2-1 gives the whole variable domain EPEVTQTPSHQVTQMGQEVILRCVPISNHLYFYWYRQILGQKVEFLVSFYNNEISEKSEIFDDQFSVERPDGSNFTLKIRSTKLEDSAMYFCVSSENREQFFGPGTRLTVL.

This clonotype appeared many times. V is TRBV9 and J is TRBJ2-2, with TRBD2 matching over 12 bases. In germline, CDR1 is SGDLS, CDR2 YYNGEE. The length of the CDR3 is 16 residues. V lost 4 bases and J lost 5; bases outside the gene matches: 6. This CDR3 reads CASSQLAGGDTGELFF. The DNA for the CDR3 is TGTGCCAGCAGCCAACTAGCGGGAGGCGATACCGGGGAGCTGTTTTTT.

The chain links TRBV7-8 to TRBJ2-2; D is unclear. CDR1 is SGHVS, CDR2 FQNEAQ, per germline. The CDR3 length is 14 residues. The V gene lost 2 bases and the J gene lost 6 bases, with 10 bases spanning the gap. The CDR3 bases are TGTGCCAGCAGCTTAAATCAACGGGCCGGGGAGCTGTTTTTT. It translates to CASSLNQRAGELFF.

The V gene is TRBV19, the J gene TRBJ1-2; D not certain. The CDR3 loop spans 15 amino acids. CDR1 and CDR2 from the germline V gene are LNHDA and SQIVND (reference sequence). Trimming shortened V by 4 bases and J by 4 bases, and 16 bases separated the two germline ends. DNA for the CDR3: TGTGCCAGTAGTACACGGACCGGTTCGGGCTATGGCTACACCTTC. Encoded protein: CASSTRTGSGYGYTF. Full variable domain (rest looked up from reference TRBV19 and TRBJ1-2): DGGITQSPKYLFRKEGQNVTLSCEQNLNHDAMYWYRQDPGQGLRLIYYSQIVNDFQKGDIAEGYSVSREKKESFPLTVTSAQKNPTAFYLCASSTRTGSGYGYTFGSGTRLTVV.

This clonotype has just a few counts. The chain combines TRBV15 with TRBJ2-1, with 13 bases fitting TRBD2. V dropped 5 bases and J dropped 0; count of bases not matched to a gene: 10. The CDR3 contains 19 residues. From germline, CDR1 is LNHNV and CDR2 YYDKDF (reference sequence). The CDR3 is CATSDPTSGRPGSYNEQFF. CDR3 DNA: TGTGCCACCAGCGACCCGACTAGCGGGAGGCCAGGCTCCTACAATGAGCAGTTCTTC.